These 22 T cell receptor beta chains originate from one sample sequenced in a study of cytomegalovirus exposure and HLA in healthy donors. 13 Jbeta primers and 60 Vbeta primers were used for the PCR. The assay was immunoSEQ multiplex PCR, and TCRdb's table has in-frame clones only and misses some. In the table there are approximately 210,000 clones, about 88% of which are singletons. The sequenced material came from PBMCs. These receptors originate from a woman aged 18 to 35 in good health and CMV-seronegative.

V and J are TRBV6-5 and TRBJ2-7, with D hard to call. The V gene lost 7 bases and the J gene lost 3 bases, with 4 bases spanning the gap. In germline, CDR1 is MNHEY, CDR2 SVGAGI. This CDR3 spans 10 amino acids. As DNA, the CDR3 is TGTGCCAGCATGTACTACGAGCAGTACTTC. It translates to CASMYYEQYF.

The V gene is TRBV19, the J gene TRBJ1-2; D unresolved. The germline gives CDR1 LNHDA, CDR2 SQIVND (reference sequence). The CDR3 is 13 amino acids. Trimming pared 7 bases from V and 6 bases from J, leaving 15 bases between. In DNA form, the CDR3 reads TGTGCCAGTAACCCAACATCCTTCAATGGCTACACCTTC. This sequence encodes CASNPTSFNGYTF.

Here the CDR3 reads CASSPTAQGLNEKLFF. CDR3 nucleotides: TGTGCCAGCAGCCCTACAGCGCAGGGGCTTAATGAAAAACTGTTTTTT. The chain recombines TRBV9 with TRBJ1-4; D perhaps matches TRBD1 (6 bases). This CDR3 contains 16 residues. V was trimmed by 4 bases and J by 4 bases, leaving 17 bases between them. CDR1 is SGDLS and CDR2 is YYNGEE in the germline V gene.

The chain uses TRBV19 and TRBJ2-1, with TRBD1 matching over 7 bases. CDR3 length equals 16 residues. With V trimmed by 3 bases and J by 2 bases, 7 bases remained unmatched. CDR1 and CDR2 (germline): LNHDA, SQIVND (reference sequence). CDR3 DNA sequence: TGTGCCAGTAGTATCCTACAGGGGTCACCCTACAATGAGCAGTTCTTC. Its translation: CASSILQGSPYNEQFF.

CDR3 DNA sequence: TGCGCCAGCAGCTTTACAGGGCTCTCAAACACTGAAGCTTTCTTT. Its translation is CASSFTGLSNTEAFF. The V call is TRBV5-1, the J call TRBJ1-1, with D perhaps matching TRBD1 (6 bases). V lost 2 bases, J lost 2 bases, and 13 bases lay in between. The germline V gene has CDR1 SGHRS and CDR2 YFSETQ. This CDR3 is 15 amino acids long.

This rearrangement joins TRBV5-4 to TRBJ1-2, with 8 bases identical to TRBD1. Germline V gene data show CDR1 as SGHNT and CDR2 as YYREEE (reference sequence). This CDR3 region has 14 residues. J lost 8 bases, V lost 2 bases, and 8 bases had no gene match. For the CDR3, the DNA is TGTGCCAGCAGCTTCGACAGGGGAGTGGGCGGCTACACCTTC. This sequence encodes CASSFDRGVGGYTF.

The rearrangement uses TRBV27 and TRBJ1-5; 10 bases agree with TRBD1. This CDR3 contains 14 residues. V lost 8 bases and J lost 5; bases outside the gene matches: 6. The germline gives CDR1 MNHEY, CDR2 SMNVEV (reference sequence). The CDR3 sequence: CASSAGTGDQPQHF. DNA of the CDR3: TGTGCCAGCTCAGCGGGGACAGGGGATCAGCCCCAGCATTTT.

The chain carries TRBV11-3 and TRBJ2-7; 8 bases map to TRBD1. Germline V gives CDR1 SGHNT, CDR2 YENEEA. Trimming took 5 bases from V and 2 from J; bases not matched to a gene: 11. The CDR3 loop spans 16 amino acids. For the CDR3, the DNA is TGTGCCAGCAGCCGGCCTGGGACAGGATTCCCCTACGAGCAGTACTTC. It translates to CASSRPGTGFPYEQYF.

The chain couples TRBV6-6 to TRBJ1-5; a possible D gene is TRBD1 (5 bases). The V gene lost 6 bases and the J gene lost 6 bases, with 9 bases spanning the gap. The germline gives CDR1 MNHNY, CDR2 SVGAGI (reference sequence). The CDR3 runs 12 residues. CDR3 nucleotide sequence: TGTGCCAGCAGGCAGGGAGGTCAGCCCCAGCATTTT. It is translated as CASRQGGQPQHF.

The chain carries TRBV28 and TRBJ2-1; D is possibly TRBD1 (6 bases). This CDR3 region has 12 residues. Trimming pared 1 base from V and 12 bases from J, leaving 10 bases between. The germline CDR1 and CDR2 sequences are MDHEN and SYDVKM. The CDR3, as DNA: TGTGCCAGCAGTTTATCCGAGACAGGGCAGTTCTTC. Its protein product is CASSLSETGQFF. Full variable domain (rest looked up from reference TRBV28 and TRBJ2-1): DVKVTQSSRYLVKRTGEKVFLECVQDMDHENMFWYRQDPGLGLRLIYFSYDVKMKEKGDIPEGYSVSREKKERFSLILESASTNQTSMYLCASSLSETGQFFGPGTRLTVL.

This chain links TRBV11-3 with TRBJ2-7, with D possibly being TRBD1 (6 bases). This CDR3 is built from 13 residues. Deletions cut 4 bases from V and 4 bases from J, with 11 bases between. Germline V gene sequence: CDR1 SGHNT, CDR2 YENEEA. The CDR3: CASSSRGGYEQYF. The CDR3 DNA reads TGTGCCAGCAGCTCCCGAGGGGGATACGAGCAGTACTTC.

DNA for the CDR3: TGTGCCAGCGGGGCGGGGGAGCCCTACGAGCAGTACTTC. Translated: CASGAGEPYEQYF. The rearrangement uses TRBV7-6 and TRBJ2-7, with 7 bases lining up with TRBD2. V was clipped by 8 bases and J by 2 bases; unmatched bases: 6. The CDR3 has 13 amino acids. The V gene's germline CDR1 is SGHVS and CDR2 FNYEAQ.

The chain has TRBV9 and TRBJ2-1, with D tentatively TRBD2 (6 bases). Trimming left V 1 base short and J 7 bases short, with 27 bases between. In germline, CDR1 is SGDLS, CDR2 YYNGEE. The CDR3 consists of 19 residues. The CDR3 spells CASSVIPSLLAEVGNEQFF. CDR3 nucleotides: TGTGCCAGCAGCGTAATTCCGTCTCTACTAGCTGAGGTGGGGAATGAGCAGTTCTTC.

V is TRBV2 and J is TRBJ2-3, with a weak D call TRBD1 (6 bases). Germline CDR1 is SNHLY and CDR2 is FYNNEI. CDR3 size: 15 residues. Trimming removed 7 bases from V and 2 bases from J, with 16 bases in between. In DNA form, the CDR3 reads TGTGCCAGCACGATACAGGGCCCCCTCACAGATACGCAGTATTTT. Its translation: CASTIQGPLTDTQYF.

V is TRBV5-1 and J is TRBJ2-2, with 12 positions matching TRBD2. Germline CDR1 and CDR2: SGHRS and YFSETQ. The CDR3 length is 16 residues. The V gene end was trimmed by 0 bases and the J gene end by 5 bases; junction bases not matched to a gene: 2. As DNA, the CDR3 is TGCGCCAGCAGCTTGGTTCTAGCGGGGGGGACCGGGGAGCTGTTTTTT. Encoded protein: CASSLVLAGGTGELFF. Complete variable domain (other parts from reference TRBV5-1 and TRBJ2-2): KAGVTQTPRYLIKTRGQQVTLSCSPISGHRSVSWYQQTPGQGLQFLFEYFSETQRNKGNFPGRFSGRQFSNSRSEMNVSTLELGDSALYLCASSLVLAGGTGELFFGEGSRLTVL.

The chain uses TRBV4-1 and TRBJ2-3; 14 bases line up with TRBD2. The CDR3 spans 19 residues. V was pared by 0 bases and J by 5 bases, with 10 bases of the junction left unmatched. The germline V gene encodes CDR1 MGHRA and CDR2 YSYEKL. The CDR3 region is CASSQDYATSGGARDTQYF. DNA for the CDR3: TGCGCCAGCAGCCAAGATTACGCGACTAGCGGGGGGGCCCGAGATACGCAGTATTTT.

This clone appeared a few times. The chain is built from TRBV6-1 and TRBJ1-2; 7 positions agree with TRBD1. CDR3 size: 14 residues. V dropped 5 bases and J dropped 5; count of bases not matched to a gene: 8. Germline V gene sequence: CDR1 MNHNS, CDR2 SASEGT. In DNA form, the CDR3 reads TGTGCCAGCAGTCGGGACAGCCTTTTGTATGGCTACACCTTC. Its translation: CASSRDSLLYGYTF.

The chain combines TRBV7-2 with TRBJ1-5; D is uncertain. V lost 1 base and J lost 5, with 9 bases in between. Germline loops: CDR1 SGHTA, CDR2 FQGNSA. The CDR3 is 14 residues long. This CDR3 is CASSLGQVDQPQHF. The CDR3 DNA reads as TGTGCCAGCAGCTTAGGGCAGGTTGATCAGCCCCAGCATTTT.

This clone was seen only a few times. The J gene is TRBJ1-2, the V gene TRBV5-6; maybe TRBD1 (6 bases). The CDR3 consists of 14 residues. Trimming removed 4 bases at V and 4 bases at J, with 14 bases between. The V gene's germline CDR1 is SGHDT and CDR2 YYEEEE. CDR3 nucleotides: TGTGCCAGCAGCACATCGACAGGATCCTATGGCTACACCTTC. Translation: CASSTSTGSYGYTF.

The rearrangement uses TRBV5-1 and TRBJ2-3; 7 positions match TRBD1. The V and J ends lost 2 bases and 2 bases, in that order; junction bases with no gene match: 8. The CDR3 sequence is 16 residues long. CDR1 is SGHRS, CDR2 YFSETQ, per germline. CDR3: CASSLGQVAATDTQYF. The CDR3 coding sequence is TGCGCCAGCAGCTTAGGACAGGTTGCTGCCACAGATACGCAGTATTTT.

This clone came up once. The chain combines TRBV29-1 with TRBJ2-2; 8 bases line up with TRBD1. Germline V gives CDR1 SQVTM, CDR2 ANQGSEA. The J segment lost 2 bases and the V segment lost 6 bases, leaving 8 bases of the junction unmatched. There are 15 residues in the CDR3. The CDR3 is CSVGGRGRNTGELFF. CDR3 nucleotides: TGCAGCGTGGGGGGCAGGGGGCGCAACACCGGGGAGCTGTTTTTT.

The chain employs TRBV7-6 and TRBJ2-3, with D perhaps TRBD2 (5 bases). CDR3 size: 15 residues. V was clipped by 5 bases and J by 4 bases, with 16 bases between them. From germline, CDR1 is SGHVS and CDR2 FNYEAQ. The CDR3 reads CASSDYRESADTQYF. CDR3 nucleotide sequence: TGTGCCAGCAGCGACTATCGAGAGAGCGCAGATACGCAGTATTTT.